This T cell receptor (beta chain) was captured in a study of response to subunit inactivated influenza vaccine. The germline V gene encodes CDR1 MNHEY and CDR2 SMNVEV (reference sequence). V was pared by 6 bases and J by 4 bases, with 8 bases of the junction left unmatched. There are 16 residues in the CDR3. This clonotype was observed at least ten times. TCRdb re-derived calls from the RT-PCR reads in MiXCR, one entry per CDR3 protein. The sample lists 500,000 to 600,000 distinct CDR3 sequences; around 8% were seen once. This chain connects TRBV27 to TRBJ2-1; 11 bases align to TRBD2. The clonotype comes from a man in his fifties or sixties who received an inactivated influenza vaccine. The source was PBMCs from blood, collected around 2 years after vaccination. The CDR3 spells CASSRGTSGNYNEQFF. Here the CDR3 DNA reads TGTGCCAGCAGCAGGGGGACTAGCGGAAATTACAATGAGCAGTTCTTC.